These 9 T cell receptor beta chains share one sample of origin, sequenced in a study of T cell repertoires in cytomegalovirus infection. Their antigens are not known. TCRdb re-called the reads through MiXCR, storing one row per CDR3 protein. The sample consists of approximately 590,000 distinct CDR3 sequences, approximately 40% of them appearing once. The sample was cultured PBMCs, taken from culture after CMV antigen stimulation. The receptor set was obtained from a human donor in good health (CMV status not recorded). Some clones in this sample may be carry-over from other donors' samples.

The chain employs TRBV27 and TRBJ2-1; D is undetermined. The germline gives CDR1 MNHEY, CDR2 SMNVEV (reference sequence). This CDR3 spans 13 amino acids. V was shortened by 2 bases and J by 4 bases, with 6 bases between the two germline ends. The CDR3 DNA is TGTGCCAGCAGTTTAATCCGATACAATGAGCAGTTCTTC. Encoded protein: CASSLIRYNEQFF.

This chain uses TRBV7-8 with TRBJ2-3, with TRBD2 identical over 14 bases. Germline V gene lookup returns CDR1 SGHVS and CDR2 FQNEAQ. Trimming cost V 4 bases and J 6 bases; bases outside gene matches: 9. The CDR3 spans 17 residues. Here the CDR3 reads CASSYLRTSGRIDTQYF. In nucleotides, the CDR3 is TGTGCCAGCAGCTACCTAAGGACTAGCGGGAGGATCGATACGCAGTATTTT.

Notes on this clonotype: The junction departs from the called germline gene at one end, perhaps through a read error. The chain has TRBV6-8 and TRBJ2-1; D possibly corresponds to TRBD2 (5 bases). This CDR3 is built from 14 residues. The V gene's germline CDR1 is MNHGY and CDR2 SAAAGT. The CDR3 sequence: CACSEGLRNNEQFF. Written as DNA, the CDR3 is TGTGCCTGCAGTGAGGGCCTACGAAACAATGAGCAGTTCTTC.

This clonotype was picked up one time. CDR3 loop: CASSPQTGEDYGYTF. CDR3 coding DNA: TGTGCCAGTAGTCCACAGACAGGGGAGGACTATGGCTACACCTTC. V gene TRBV19 combines with J gene TRBJ1-2, with 8 nucleotides matching TRBD1. Trimming took 5 bases from V and 3 from J; bases not matched to a gene: 8. The CDR3 has 15 amino acids. From germline, CDR1 is LNHDA and CDR2 SQIVND (reference sequence).

This clonotype was recorded a few times. The V gene is TRBV7-2, the J gene TRBJ2-5, with D tentatively TRBD1 (5 bases). From germline, CDR1 is SGHTA and CDR2 FQGNSA. The CDR3 consists of 16 residues. V gave up 5 bases and J gave up 1 base, with 17 bases separating them. This chain's CDR3 is CASSRGRGRIQETQYF. Written as DNA, the CDR3 is TGTGCCAGCAGCCGTGGAAGGGGTCGCATCCAAGAGACCCAGTACTTC.

This sequence joins TRBV12-3 or TRBV12-4 and TRBJ1-1, with no clear D. V lost 0 bases, J lost 2 bases, and 4 bases lay in between. The CDR3 is made up of 13 amino acids. CDR3 nucleotide sequence: TGTGCCAGCAGTTTAGCCTTCAACACTGAAGCTTTCTTT. Its translation: CASSLAFNTEAFF.

This clonotype has only a few counts. The chain has TRBV6-5 and TRBJ2-7; no firm D call. The V end was cut by 4 bases, the J end by 2 bases, with 9 bases between. The CDR3 loop spans 13 amino acids. Germline assignment: CDR1 MNHEY and CDR2 SVGAGI. The CDR3 sequence is CASSWGPTYEQYF. In DNA form, the CDR3 reads TGTGCCAGCAGTTGGGGTCCCACCTACGAGCAGTACTTC.

The genes are TRBV5-6 and TRBJ2-7; D may be TRBD2 (6 bases). Between the trimmed V and J ends, which lost 0 bases and 3 bases, there was a span of 10 bases. Germline V lookup: CDR1 SGHDT, CDR2 YYEEEE. The CDR3 loop spans 14 amino acids. The CDR3 protein is CASSLVGGNYEQYF. CDR3 DNA: TGTGCCAGCAGCTTGGTTGGCGGGAACTACGAGCAGTACTTC.

This chain links TRBV10-3 with TRBJ2-1; 14 bases map to TRBD2. The CDR3 is 15 amino acids. V gave up 7 bases and J gave up 2 bases; unmatched junction bases: 1. The germline V gene encodes CDR1 ENHRY and CDR2 SYGVKD. This chain's CDR3 is CAIMTSGGAYNEQFF. DNA of the CDR3: TGTGCCATCATGACTAGCGGGGGGGCCTACAATGAGCAGTTCTTC.